The next 17 T cell receptor beta chains were all read from a single sample in a study of technical replicates of blood from a handful of donors. The data were produced by immunoSEQ multiplex PCR, yet TCRdb's version contains in-frame clones alone and is incomplete. The sample gives some 94,000 clones, about 94% of which show up once; about 0.35% is in the top ten. Sample: T cells isolated from PBMCs. Every receptor here comes from a human donor in good health.

The chain employs TRBV10-3 and TRBJ1-1; 7 bases fit TRBD1. Germline loops: CDR1 ENHRY, CDR2 SYGVKD. V was clipped by 7 bases and J by 8 bases; unmatched bases: 10. The CDR3 totals 13 residues. CDR3 DNA: TGTGCCATCAAGGCAGGGGGAGAATCCGAAGCTTTCTTT. It codes for CAIKAGGESEAFF.

This chain joins TRBV4-3 and TRBJ1-2, with TRBD1 as a possible D gene (5 bases). Germline V gene lookup returns CDR1 LGHNA and CDR2 YSLEER. The CDR3 sequence is 15 residues long. V lost 1 base to trimming and J lost 2 bases, with 11 bases between them. This chain's CDR3 is CASSQGGGPNYGYTF. As DNA, the CDR3 is TGCGCCAGCAGCCAAGGGGGGGGACCGAACTATGGCTACACCTTC.

This clone was counted once. This chain connects TRBV18 to TRBJ1-1; TRBD1 matches 7 bases. The germline CDR1 and CDR2 sequences are KGHSH and LQKENI. The trim removed 3 bases at V and 3 bases at J, leaving 1 base unmatched. This CDR3 spans 13 amino acids. CDR3 sequence: CASSPTGYTEAFF. The CDR3 DNA follows: TGTGCCAGCTCACCGACAGGGTACACTGAAGCTTTCTTT.

The rearrangement joins TRBV27 to TRBJ2-7; possible D gene TRBD2, 7 bases. Germline CDR1 reads MNHEY; CDR2 reads SMNVEV (reference sequence). V was clipped by 0 bases and J by 6 bases, with 12 bases between them. The CDR3 covers 14 residues. Here the CDR3 reads CASSLSAGGPEQYF. The CDR3 region has the DNA TGTGCCAGCAGTTTATCGGCCGGGGGGCCCGAGCAGTACTTC.

This rearrangement joins TRBV23-1 to TRBJ1-2, with 7 bases fitting TRBD1. TRBV23-1 is classed as an ORF, of uncertain function. The ends lost 3 bases at V and 6 bases at J; junction bases unmatched: 13. This CDR3 comprises 16 residues. The CDR3 is CASSHPDRVSTNGYTF. CDR3 DNA: TGCGCCAGCAGTCACCCTGACAGGGTAAGTACTAATGGCTACACCTTC.

This chain connects TRBV19 to TRBJ1-1, with 8 bases matching TRBD1. Per germline, CDR1 LNHDA and CDR2 SQIVND (reference sequence). The CDR3 contains 15 residues. The junction had 10 bases not matched to a gene; V was cut back by 5 bases and J by 5 bases. CDR3 nucleotides: TGTGCCAGTAGTCTCGGGACAGGCAAACATACTGAAGCTTTCTTT. Translated, it gives CASSLGTGKHTEAFF.

This chain uses TRBV7-9 with TRBJ1-1; D perhaps matches TRBD1 (5 bases). Trimming stripped 1 base from V and 1 base from J, with 13 bases between. Germline V CDR1 and CDR2: SEHNR, FQNEAQ (reference sequence). The CDR3 is made up of 16 amino acids. CDR3 loop: CASSLGGGGTNTEAFF. CDR3 sequence (DNA): TGTGCCAGCAGCTTAGGGGGCGGAGGGACGAACACTGAAGCTTTCTTT.

The chain is built from TRBV13 and TRBJ1-4; D not certain. Germline CDR1 is PRHDT and CDR2 is FYEKMQ (reference sequence). With 2 bases removed from V and 2 bases from J, the gap between germline ends came to 6 bases. The CDR3 has 14 residues. The CDR3 loop reads CASSLLRTNEKLFF. The CDR3, as DNA: TGTGCCAGCAGCTTATTACGGACTAATGAAAAACTGTTTTTT.

The chain employs TRBV6-5 and TRBJ2-5, with D perhaps matching TRBD1 (5 bases). The CDR3 consists of 13 residues. From germline, CDR1 is MNHEY and CDR2 SVGAGI. Trimming pared 7 bases from V and 9 bases from J, leaving 18 bases between. As DNA, the CDR3 is TGTGCCAGCACCCAAAGGGGTAGCACGGCCCAGTACTTC. Its protein product is CASTQRGSTAQYF.

The chain combines TRBV27 with TRBJ1-2; a weak D match, TRBD1 (6 bases). Germline V lookup: CDR1 MNHEY, CDR2 SMNVEV (reference sequence). V was trimmed by 5 bases and J by 9 bases, leaving 16 bases between them. The CDR3 runs 13 residues. CDR3 in amino acids: CASSQTTGGSYTF. In DNA form, the CDR3 reads TGTGCCAGCAGTCAAACGACAGGAGGAAGCTACACCTTC.

The chain couples TRBV5-6 to TRBJ2-1; D is perhaps TRBD2 (6 bases). The length of the CDR3 is 15 residues. CDR1 and CDR2 (germline): SGHDT, YYEEEE. V was pared by 5 bases and J by 8 bases, with 20 bases between. The CDR3 spells CASRPLARISDEQFF. Written as DNA, the CDR3 is TGTGCCAGCAGGCCGCTAGCGCGGATCAGCGATGAGCAGTTCTTC.

Here the CDR3 reads CAIEGANYGYTF. DNA of the CDR3: TGTGCCATCGAAGGGGCTAACTATGGCTACACCTTC. V usage is TRBV10-3 and J usage is TRBJ1-2, with D tentatively TRBD1 (5 bases). Trimming pared 8 bases from V and 0 bases from J, leaving 7 bases between. This CDR3 is 12 amino acids long. The germline V gene has CDR1 ENHRY and CDR2 SYGVKD.

This chain uses TRBV4-3 with TRBJ2-1; 8 bases are shared with TRBD2. The germline V gene has CDR1 LGHNA and CDR2 YSLEER. The junction had 19 bases not matched to a gene; V was cut back by 0 bases and J by 3 bases. This CDR3 spans 21 amino acids. CDR3 nucleotides: TGCGCCAGCAGCCAAGATCCAATTAGCGGGACCTCGAGGATGCTCTACAATGAGCAGTTCTTC. This encodes CASSQDPISGTSRMLYNEQFF.

The chain couples TRBV6-5 to TRBJ2-7; perhaps TRBD1 as D (6 bases). Trimming stripped 6 bases from V and 3 bases from J, with 12 bases between. Per germline, CDR1 MNHEY and CDR2 SVGAGI. The CDR3 is 13 amino acids. CDR3 coding DNA: TGTGCCAGCAGCAGGGGACCGGACTACGAGCAGTACTTC. Translated: CASSRGPDYEQYF.

In this sample, this clone turned up once. CDR3 amino acids: CASSITGVNTEAFF. The CDR3 nucleotides read TGTGCCAGTAGTATTACGGGAGTGAACACTGAAGCTTTCTTT. J is TRBJ1-1 and V is TRBV19; no clear D. The CDR3 consists of 14 residues. CDR1 and CDR2 (germline): LNHDA, SQIVND (reference sequence). Trimming took 3 bases from V and 0 from J, leaving 8 bases between them.

This clone was seen a single time. The chain recombines TRBV12-5 with TRBJ2-3; 8 bases are shared with TRBD1. Trimming removed 1 base from V and 4 bases from J; junction bases left unmatched: 4. This CDR3 has 15 amino acids. CDR1 is LGHNT, CDR2 FRNRAP, per germline. The CDR3 loop reads CASGLGPGQADTQYF. CDR3 nucleotide sequence: TGTGCTAGTGGTTTGGGTCCGGGACAGGCAGATACGCAGTATTTT.

The genes are TRBV6-6 and TRBJ2-2, with 7 nucleotides matching TRBD2. V lost 5 bases, J lost 0 bases, and 0 bases stayed unmatched. This CDR3 is built from 14 residues. Per germline, CDR1 MNHNY and CDR2 SVGAGI (reference sequence). CDR3 region: CASSREANTGELFF. The DNA of the CDR3 is TGTGCCAGCAGTCGGGAGGCGAACACCGGGGAGCTGTTTTTT.